The 11 T cell receptor beta chains given below trace back to one sample, sequenced in a study of shared clonotypes between healthy human individuals. The naive CD8 population came from CD45RO-negative cells selected for CCR7, without terminally differentiated effector memory CD45RA+ cells. Assay used: immunoSEQ multiplex PCR; TCRdb lists only in-frame clones, some missing. The table records around 2,000,000 clones, around 96% of them present only once. Sequenced: naive CD8+ T cells sorted from blood. Every receptor here comes from a man aged 18 to 30 in good health.

The CDR3 DNA follows: TGTGCCAGCAGTTACTCGAACAGGGGGATTTGTGAAAAACTGTTTTTT. Protein: CASSYSNRGICEKLFF. The V call is TRBV6-5, the J call TRBJ1-4, with 8 bases fitting TRBD1. The CDR3 is made up of 16 amino acids. J gave up 7 bases and V 0 bases, and 7 bases lay outside the gene matches. Germline V gene sequence: CDR1 MNHEY, CDR2 SVGAGI.

The chain couples TRBV18 to TRBJ2-2; 11 bases are a match to TRBD2. Per germline, CDR1 KGHSH and CDR2 LQKENI. J lost 1 base, V lost 3 bases, and 7 bases had no gene match. CDR3 length: 18 residues. In DNA, the CDR3 is TGTGCCAGCTCACCGCTAACAGGACTAGCGGGGAACACCGGGGAGCTGTTTTTT. Translating gives CASSPLTGLAGNTGELFF.

The rearrangement links TRBV6-5 to TRBJ2-7; a possible D gene is TRBD2 (6 bases). The CDR3 is made up of 15 amino acids. Germline V CDR1 and CDR2: MNHEY, SVGAGI. The germline V and J ends were trimmed by 2 bases and 3 bases, with 14 bases remaining between them. In nucleotides, the CDR3 is TGTGCCAGCAGTTACGGTGGGTCGACTAGCTACGAGCAGTACTTC. This sequence encodes CASSYGGSTSYEQYF.

This rearrangement joins TRBV27 to TRBJ2-7, with 8 bases matching TRBD1. Trimming took 4 bases from V and 2 from J; bases not matched to a gene: 7. The germline V gene has CDR1 MNHEY and CDR2 SMNVEV (reference sequence). The CDR3 extends over 15 amino acids. CDR3 region: CASSSWTGTAYEQYF. Written as DNA, the CDR3 is TGTGCCAGCAGTTCCTGGACAGGGACGGCCTACGAGCAGTACTTC.

In its sample, this clone was seen once. The same CDR3 is also encoded by other DNA sequences in this sample. The chain couples TRBV27 to TRBJ1-5, with D uncertain. Germline CDR1 and CDR2: MNHEY and SMNVEV (reference sequence). The CDR3 extends over 14 amino acids. Trimming took 5 bases from V and 2 from J, leaving 10 bases between them. CDR3 in amino acids: CASSLLGGNQPQHF. Written as DNA, the CDR3 is TGTGCCAGCAGTCTGTTGGGCGGCAATCAGCCCCAGCATTTT.

The chain couples TRBV14 to TRBJ1-2; 7 bases agree with TRBD1. CDR1 is SGHDN and CDR2 is FVKESK in the germline V gene. The CDR3 consists of 15 residues. Trimming took 5 bases from V and 1 from J; bases not matched to a gene: 7. For the CDR3, the DNA is TGTGCCAGCAGCTGGTCCGGGACAGATAACTATGGCTACACCTTC. Its protein is CASSWSGTDNYGYTF.

This chain connects TRBV2 to TRBJ1-1; tentative D call: TRBD1 (5 bases). CDR1 is SNHLY and CDR2 is FYNNEI in the germline V gene. This CDR3 contains 13 residues. V lost 3 bases and J 5 bases, leaving 10 bases between the germline ends. CDR3 loop: CASSEAGSTEAFF. The CDR3 nucleotides are TGTGCCAGCAGTGAGGCAGGGTCTACTGAAGCTTTCTTT.

The gene calls are TRBV29-1 and TRBJ1-1; no definite D call. CDR3 length equals 13 residues. V was trimmed by 1 base and J by 0 bases, leaving 6 bases between them. Germline CDR1 and CDR2: SQVTM and ANQGSEA. Here the CDR3 reads CSVEAAMNTEAFF. The CDR3 DNA is TGCAGCGTTGAAGCGGCTATGAACACTGAAGCTTTCTTT.

V gene TRBV27 combines with J gene TRBJ2-1, with 10 nucleotides matching TRBD2. This CDR3 region has 18 residues. J gave up 3 bases and V 2 bases, and 10 bases lay outside the gene matches. CDR1 is MNHEY, CDR2 SMNVEV, per germline (reference sequence). The CDR3 spells CASSLVAGGNSIYNEQFF. The DNA of the CDR3 is TGTGCCAGCAGTTTAGTAGCGGGAGGTAACTCAATCTACAATGAGCAGTTCTTC.

CDR3 nucleotides: TGTGCCAGCAGCTTGGCTAGGTCCCTCGGCGAGCAGTACTTC. It specifies CASSLARSLGEQYF. The chain joins TRBV5-5 to TRBJ2-7; D not resolved. This CDR3 contains 14 residues. V lost 0 bases and J lost 6, with 13 bases in between. Germline CDR1 is SGHKS and CDR2 is YYEKEE (reference sequence).

The V call is TRBV6-5, the J call TRBJ1-4; tentatively, D is TRBD1 (6 bases). The CDR3 is 14 residues long. In germline, CDR1 is MNHEY, CDR2 SVGAGI. V shed 4 bases and J shed 6 bases, with 12 bases lying between them. In DNA, the CDR3 is TGTGCCAGCAGTTTCGGACAGTACGATGAAAAACTGTTTTTT. Translating it yields CASSFGQYDEKLFF.